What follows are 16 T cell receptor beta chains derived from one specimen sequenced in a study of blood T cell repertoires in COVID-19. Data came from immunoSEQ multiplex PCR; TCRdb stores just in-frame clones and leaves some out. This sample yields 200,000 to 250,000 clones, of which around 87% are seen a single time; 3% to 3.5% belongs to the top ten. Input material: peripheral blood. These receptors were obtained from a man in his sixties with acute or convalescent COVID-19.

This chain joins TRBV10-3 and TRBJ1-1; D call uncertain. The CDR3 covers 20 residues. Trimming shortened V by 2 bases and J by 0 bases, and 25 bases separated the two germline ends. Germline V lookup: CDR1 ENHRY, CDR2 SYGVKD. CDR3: CAISETAGSLGLDLNTEAFF. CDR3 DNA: TGTGCCATCAGTGAGACCGCGGGATCCCTCGGGCTGGACCTGAACACTGAAGCTTTCTTT.

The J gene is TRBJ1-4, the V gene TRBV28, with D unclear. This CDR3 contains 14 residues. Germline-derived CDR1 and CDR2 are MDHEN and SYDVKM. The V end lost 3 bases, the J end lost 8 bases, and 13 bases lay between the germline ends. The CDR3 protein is CASSFSGSREKLFF. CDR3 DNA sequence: TGTGCCAGCAGTTTCTCCGGGAGTCGCGAAAAACTGTTTTTT. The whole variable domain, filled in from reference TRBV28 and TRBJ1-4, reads DVKVTQSSRYLVKRTGEKVFLECVQDMDHENMFWYRQDPGLGLRLIYFSYDVKMKEKGDIPEGYSVSREKKERFSLILESASTNQTSMYLCASSFSGSREKLFFGSGTQLSVL.

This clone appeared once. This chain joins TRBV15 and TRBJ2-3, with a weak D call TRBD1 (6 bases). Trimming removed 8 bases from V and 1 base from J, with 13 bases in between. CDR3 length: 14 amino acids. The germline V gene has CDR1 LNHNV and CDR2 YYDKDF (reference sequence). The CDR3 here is CATGGGGGTDTQYF. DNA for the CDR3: TGTGCCACCGGGGGTGGGGGCGGCACAGATACGCAGTATTTT. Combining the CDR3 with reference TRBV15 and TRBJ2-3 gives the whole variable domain DAMVIQNPRYQVTQFGKPVTLSCSQTLNHNVMYWYQQKSSQAPKLLFHYYDKDFNNEADTPDNFQSRRPNTSFCFLDIRSPGLGDTAMYLCATGGGGGTDTQYFGPGTRLTVL.

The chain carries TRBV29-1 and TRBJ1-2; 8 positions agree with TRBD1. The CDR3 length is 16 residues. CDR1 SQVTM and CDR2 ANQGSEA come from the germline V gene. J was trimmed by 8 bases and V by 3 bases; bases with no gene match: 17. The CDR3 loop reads CSVESGGGFGNWGYTF. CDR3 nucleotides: TGCAGCGTTGAGTCAGGGGGCGGCTTCGGCAACTGGGGCTACACCTTC.

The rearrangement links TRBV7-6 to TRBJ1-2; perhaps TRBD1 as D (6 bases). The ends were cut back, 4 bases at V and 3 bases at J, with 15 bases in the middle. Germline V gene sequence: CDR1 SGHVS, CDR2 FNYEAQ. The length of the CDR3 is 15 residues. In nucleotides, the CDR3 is TGTGCCAGCAGCTACCAACAGGGTTCCCACTATGGCTACACCTTC. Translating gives CASSYQQGSHYGYTF. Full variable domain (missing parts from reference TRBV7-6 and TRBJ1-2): GAGVSQSPRYKVTKRGQDVALRCDPISGHVSLYWYRQALGQGPEFLTYFNYEAQQDKSGLPNDRFSAERPEGSISTLTIQRTEQRDSAMYRCASSYQQGSHYGYTFGSGTRLTVV.

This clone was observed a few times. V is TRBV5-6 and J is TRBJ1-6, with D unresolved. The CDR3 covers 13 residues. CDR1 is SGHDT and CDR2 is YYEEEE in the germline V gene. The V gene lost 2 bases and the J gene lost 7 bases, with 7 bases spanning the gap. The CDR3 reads CASSFGLNSPLHF. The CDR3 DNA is TGTGCCAGCAGCTTCGGACTGAATTCACCCCTCCACTTT.

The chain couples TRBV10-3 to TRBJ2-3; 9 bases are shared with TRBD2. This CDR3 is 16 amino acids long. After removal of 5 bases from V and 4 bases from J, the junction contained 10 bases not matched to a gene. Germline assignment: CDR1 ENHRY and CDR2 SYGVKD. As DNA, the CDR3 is TGTGCCATCAGTAGAGGGACTAGCTTTTCCGCAGATACGCAGTATTTT. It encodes CAISRGTSFSADTQYF.

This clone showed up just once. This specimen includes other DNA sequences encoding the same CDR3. In DNA form, the CDR3 reads TGTGCCAGCAGTGAGAGGCAGGGCACTGAAGCTTTCTTT. It encodes CASSERQGTEAFF. The V gene is TRBV6-1, the J gene TRBJ1-1, with D possibly matching TRBD1 (5 bases). V lost 3 bases, J lost 4 bases, and 9 bases lay in between. Per germline, CDR1 MNHNS and CDR2 SASEGT. This CDR3 contains 13 residues.

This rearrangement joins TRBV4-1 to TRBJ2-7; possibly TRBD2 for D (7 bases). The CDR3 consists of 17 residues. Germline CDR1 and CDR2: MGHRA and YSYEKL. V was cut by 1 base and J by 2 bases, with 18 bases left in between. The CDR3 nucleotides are TGCGCCAGCAGCCAAGGGGTCGTGAGGGGGGGAACCTACGAGCAGTACTTC. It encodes CASSQGVVRGGTYEQYF.

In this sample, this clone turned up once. The CDR3 DNA sequence: TGTGCCACCAGCAGAGATAGCAAAAGGCCCTTGCCCCAGCATTTT. The encoded protein is CATSRDSKRPLPQHF. This sequence joins TRBV15 and TRBJ1-5, with D uncertain. V was shortened by 0 bases and J by 9 bases, with 15 bases between the two germline ends. CDR1 and CDR2 (germline): LNHNV, YYDKDF (reference sequence). The CDR3 length is 15 residues.

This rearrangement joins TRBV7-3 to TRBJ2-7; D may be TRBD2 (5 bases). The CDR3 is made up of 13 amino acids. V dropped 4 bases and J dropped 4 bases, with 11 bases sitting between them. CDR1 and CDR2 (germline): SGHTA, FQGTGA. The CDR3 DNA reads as TGTGCCAGCAGCTCCGCCGGGATATACGAGCAGTACTTC. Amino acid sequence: CASSSAGIYEQYF.

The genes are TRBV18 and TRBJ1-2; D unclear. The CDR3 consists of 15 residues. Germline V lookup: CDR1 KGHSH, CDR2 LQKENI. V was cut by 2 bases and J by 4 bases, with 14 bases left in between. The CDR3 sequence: CASSPKAGLVYGYTF. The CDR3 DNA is TGTGCCAGCTCACCAAAGGCAGGACTTGTCTATGGCTACACCTTC.

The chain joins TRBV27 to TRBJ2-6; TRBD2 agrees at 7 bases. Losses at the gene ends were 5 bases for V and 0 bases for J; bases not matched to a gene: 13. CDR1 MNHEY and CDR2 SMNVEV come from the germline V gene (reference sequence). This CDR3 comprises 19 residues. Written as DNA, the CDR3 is TGTGCCAGCAGTCGATTAGCGGGTCCGTTACCCTCTGGGGCCAACGTCCTGACTTTC. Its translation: CASSRLAGPLPSGANVLTF.

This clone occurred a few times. CDR3: CASSPTRWTGGAMNTEAFF. CDR3 bases: TGTGCCAGCAGTCCTACTCGCTGGACAGGGGGCGCCATGAACACTGAAGCTTTCTTT. The J gene is TRBJ1-1, the V gene TRBV6-6; 11 nucleotides match TRBD1. The CDR3 extends over 19 amino acids. The trim removed 5 bases at V and 0 bases at J, leaving 14 bases unmatched. Germline V CDR1 and CDR2: MNHNY, SVGAGI (reference sequence).

CDR3 sequence: CASSLRGENEKLFF. The CDR3 DNA reads TGCGCCAGCAGCTTGCGGGGGGAGAATGAAAAACTGTTTTTT. The rearrangement joins TRBV5-1 to TRBJ1-4, with D possibly matching TRBD1 (5 bases). This CDR3 has 14 amino acids. CDR1 SGHRS and CDR2 YFSETQ come from the germline V gene. Deletions cut 1 base from V and 5 bases from J, with 9 bases between. The full variable domain, its missing parts supplied by reference TRBV5-1 and TRBJ1-4, is KAGVTQTPRYLIKTRGQQVTLSCSPISGHRSVSWYQQTPGQGLQFLFEYFSETQRNKGNFPGRFSGRQFSNSRSEMNVSTLELGDSALYLCASSLRGENEKLFFGSGTQLSVL.

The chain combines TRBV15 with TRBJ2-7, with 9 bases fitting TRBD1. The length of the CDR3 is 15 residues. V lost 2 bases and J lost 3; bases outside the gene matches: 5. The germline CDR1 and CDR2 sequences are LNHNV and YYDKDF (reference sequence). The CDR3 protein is CATSRPGTGHYEQYF. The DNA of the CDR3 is TGTGCCACCAGCAGACCCGGGACAGGGCACTACGAGCAGTACTTC.